The entry that follows covers one T cell receptor beta chain sequence. Antigen: not known. The junction departs from germline at one end; a sequencing error may be responsible. The CDR3 consists of 15 residues. From germline, CDR1 is KGHSH and CDR2 LQKENI. Original processing methods: The distant-metastasis classifier for papillary thyroid cancer was built from CDR3 differences across clinicopathological groups. TCRdb called clones again from the PCR reads with MiXCR. The V and J calls were not made by the authors but by TCRdb's processing. The table has about 41,000 clones, 20% to 25% seen once. No patient received treatment before thyroid surgery. The data belong to a study of metastatic and nonmetastatic thyroid tumors. The overall study: Samples came from malignant and benign thyroid patients, and repertoires were compared across blood and tumor or nodule tissue. General study points: It was reportedly found that TCR beta diversity was significantly higher in malignant thyroid tumors than in benign nodules, a difference seen in both blood and tumor samples.

The specimen sequenced was tumor tissue. This receptor was obtained from a female donor with papillary thyroid cancer or a benign thyroid nodule (not recorded which). Some clones in this sample may be carry-over from other donors' samples. V gene TRBV18 combines with J gene TRBJ2-7; a possible D gene is TRBD1 (5 bases). The CDR3 coding sequence is TGTGCCATCTCACCCTCCTCAGGGTTACCTTACGAGCAGTACTTC. Amino acid sequence: CAISPSSGLPYEQYF.